The rows below give T cell receptor beta chains drawn from one sample of a study of blood T cells in healthy people across ages. TCRdb re-derived calls from the 5' RACE reads in MiXCR, one entry per CDR3 protein. The sample lists about 670,000 distinct CDR3 sequences, roughly 43% occurring once. Source material: blood. All receptors come from a man at least 80 years old in good health. The CDR3 runs from the conserved cysteine through the conserved F or W. A D gene is named only where the DNA matches it firmly. Some rows mark clone size as missing; the rest say once, few, many or name a class of expanded clone.

>14|TRBV7-2|TRBJ2-3|NA|NA
CASSSGWSTDTQYF
TGTGCCAGCAGCTCCGGGTGGAGCACAGATACGCAGTATTTT
>13|TRBV6-2/TRBV6-3|TRBJ2-7|TRBD1|NA
CASSYNRGYEQYF
TGTGCCAGCAGTTACAACAGGGGCTACGAGCAGTACTTC
>15|TRBV9|TRBJ1-1|NA|few
CASSVAGQTNTEAFF
TGTGCCAGCAGCGTAGCTGGGCAGACGAACACTGAAGCTTTCTTT
>13|TRBV11-3|TRBJ2-2|NA|NA
CASSLAAAGELFF
TGTGCCAGCAGCTTAGCCGCGGCCGGGGAGCTGTTTTTT
>15|TRBV7-9|TRBJ2-3|TRBD2|NA
CASSRGLTESGTQYF
TGTGCCAGCAGCCGGGGACTAACGGAGTCGGGGACGCAGTATTTT
>14|TRBV18|TRBJ1-2|NA|few
CASSPLESIYGYTF
TGTGCCAGCTCACCACTAGAGTCGATCTATGGCTACACCTTC
>15|TRBV10-3|TRBJ2-3|NA|few
CAITVGGERTDTQYF
TGTGCCATCACAGTGGGCGGGGAACGCACAGATACGCAGTATTTT
>12|TRBV15|TRBJ2-3|TRBD2|many
CATAGVTDTQYF
TGTGCCACCGCGGGGGTAACAGATACGCAGTATTTT
>15|TRBV5-1|TRBJ2-5|TRBD1|many
CASSPGQGLQETQYF
TGCGCCAGCAGCCCTGGACAGGGTTTACAAGAGACCCAGTACTTC
>17|TRBV5-1|TRBJ2-5|TRBD2|few
CASSQMPSGGQGETQYF
TGCGCCAGCAGCCAAATGCCTAGCGGGGGCCAGGGGGAGACCCAGTACTTC
>19|TRBV4-1|TRBJ2-6|TRBD2|NA
CASSQVWASGLSGANVPTF
TGCGCCAGCAGCCAAGTTTGGGCTAGCGGGCTCTCTGGGGCCAACGTCCCGACTTTC
>15|TRBV9|TRBJ2-1|TRBD2|NA
CASSDSGGPYNEQFF
TGTGCCAGCAGCGATAGCGGGGGGCCCTACAATGAGCAGTTCTTC
>13|TRBV5-1|TRBJ2-7|TRBD1|many
CASRLTGAYEQYF
TGCGCCAGCAGGTTGACAGGGGCCTACGAGCAGTACTTC
>14|TRBV20-1|TRBJ2-3|NA|NA
CSAGGGRATDTQYF
TGCAGTGCTGGGGGGGGCCGAGCGACAGATACGCAGTATTTT
>16|TRBV9|TRBJ2-5|NA|once
CASSVFPGAGQETQYF
TGTGCCAGCAGCGTGTTCCCTGGGGCAGGGCAAGAGACCCAGTACTTC
>15|TRBV12-3/TRBV12-4|TRBJ1-2|NA|many
CASSGLVGYHYGYTF
TGTGCCAGCAGTGGATTAGTTGGGTACCACTATGGCTACACCTTC
>12|TRBV6-1|TRBJ2-6|NA|NA
CAIDSGANVLTF
TGTGCCATTGACTCTGGGGCCAACGTCCTGACTTTC
>16|TRBV6-2/TRBV6-3|TRBJ2-5|TRBD1|few
CASSLPGQFLKETQYF
TGTGCCAGCAGCCTCCCGGGACAGTTTTTAAAAGAGACCCAGTACTTC
>15|TRBV29-1|TRBJ2-1|NA|many
CSVTHGGGLGGEQFF
TGCAGCGTCACTCACGGGGGAGGACTGGGTGGAGAGCAGTTCTTC
>14|TRBV10-3|TRBJ2-7|NA|few
CAISESDYTYEQYF
TGTGCCATCAGTGAGTCTGACTATACCTACGAGCAGTACTTC
>12|TRBV18|TRBJ2-7|NA|NA
CASAPSLYEQYF
TGTGCCAGCGCACCCTCCCTCTACGAGCAGTACTTC
>17|TRBV5-8|TRBJ2-4|TRBD2|NA
CASSLGRGTNVQNIQYF
TGTGCCAGCAGCTTGGGTCGGGGGACTAATGTTCAAAACATTCAGTACTTC
>14|TRBV29-1|TRBJ2-7|NA|few
CSVAKRGSSYEQYF
TGCAGCGTTGCCAAACGGGGTAGTTCATACGAGCAGTACTTC
>15|TRBV25-1|TRBJ2-5|NA|NA
CASSDRAGIQETQYF
TGTGCCAGCAGTGATAGGGCGGGGATTCAAGAGACCCAGTACTTC
>15|TRBV27|TRBJ2-4|TRBD1|NA
CASSPTGGLANIQYF
TGTGCCAGCAGTCCCACAGGGGGACTGGCGAACATTCAGTACTTC
>17|TRBV20-1|TRBJ2-1|TRBD1|NA
CSARDRDRGFRSNEQFF
TGCAGTGCTAGGGACCGGGACAGGGGGTTTCGTAGCAATGAGCAGTTCTTC
>15|TRBV11-2|TRBJ2-3|TRBD2|many
CASSYSGRFTDTQYF
TGTGCCAGCAGCTATAGCGGGAGATTCACAGATACGCAGTATTTT
>14|TRBV20-1|TRBJ2-1|TRBD2|NA
CSARGTSGTNEQFF
TGCAGTGCTAGAGGGACTAGCGGGACCAATGAGCAGTTCTTC
>15|TRBV6-2/TRBV6-3|TRBJ2-7|TRBD1|NA
CASRATGTGAYEQYF
TGTGCCAGCAGGGCAACCGGGACAGGCGCCTACGAGCAGTACTTC
>15|TRBV3-1|TRBJ2-4|NA|NA
CASSQEGTAKNIQYF
TGTGCCAGCAGCCAAGAGGGCACAGCCAAAAACATTCAGTACTTC
>14|TRBV6-2/TRBV6-3|TRBJ2-7|NA|NA
CASSGTTGLYEQYF
TGTGCCAGCAGTGGGACCACAGGGTTGTACGAGCAGTACTTC
>13|TRBV29-1|TRBJ1-4|NA|NA
CSATTAANEKLFF
TGCAGCGCCACGACAGCAGCTAATGAAAAACTGTTTTTT
>16|TRBV7-2|TRBJ2-2|TRBD1|few
CASSLRQGPPTGELFF
TGTGCCAGCAGCTTAAGACAGGGGCCCCCCACCGGGGAGCTGTTTTTT
>12|TRBV13|TRBJ1-2|NA|NA
CASRYRVSGYTF
TGTGCCAGCCGATACAGGGTGTCTGGCTACACCTTC
>16|TRBV7-2|TRBJ1-5|TRBD1|NA
CASSLRGQGWNQPQHF
TGTGCCAGCAGCTTAAGGGGACAGGGGTGGAATCAGCCCCAGCATTTT
>14|TRBV6-5|TRBJ1-5|TRBD1|NA
CASRRQGGNRPQHF
TGTGCCAGCAGAAGACAGGGCGGCAATCGGCCCCAGCATTTT
>18|TRBV21-1|TRBJ2-1|NA|NA
CASSIKYNRISSSNEQFF
TGTGCCAGCAGCATAAAGTACAACAGGATTTCATCGAGCAATGAGCAGTTCTTC
>13|TRBV27|TRBJ2-3|NA|NA
CASSHKRAYTQYF
TGTGCCAGCAGCCACAAACGTGCTTATACGCAGTATTTT
>14|TRBV4-3|TRBJ1-1|NA|NA
CASSQEARRPEAFF
TGCGCCAGCAGCCAAGAGGCGAGGCGTCCTGAAGCTTTCTTT
>17|TRBV4-1|TRBJ2-2|TRBD2|NA
CASSQRTSGRATGELFF
TGCGCCAGCAGCCAACGGACTAGCGGGAGGGCCACCGGGGAGCTGTTTTTT
>12|TRBV30|TRBJ2-3|NA|NA
CAWSSGTDTQYF
TGTGCCTGGAGTTCAGGGACAGATACGCAGTATTTT
>14|TRBV5-1|TRBJ1-2|NA|NA
CASSVAGDGNGYTF
TGCGCCAGCAGCGTGGCAGGGGATGGGAATGGCTACACCTTC
>14|TRBV18|TRBJ2-3|NA|once
CASSPQEGTDTQYF
TGTGCCAGCTCACCACAGGAGGGGACAGATACGCAGTATTTT
>14|TRBV29-1|TRBJ2-7|TRBD1|once
CSVRGQGGSYEQYF
TGCAGCGTCAGGGGACAGGGGGGCTCCTACGAGCAGTACTTC
>13|TRBV3-1|TRBJ1-1|NA|NA
CASSLRTFTEAFF
TGTGCCAGCAGCCTAAGGACATTCACTGAAGCTTTCTTT
>12|TRBV10-3|TRBJ2-1|NA|NA
CAISLQACEQFF
TGTGCCATCAGTCTCCAGGCGTGTGAGCAGTTCTTC
>14|TRBV20-1|TRBJ2-3|TRBD2|once
CSARGAGFGDTQYF
TGCAGTGCTAGAGGAGCGGGATTTGGAGATACGCAGTATTTT
>14|TRBV10-3|TRBJ2-3|TRBD1|once
CAISTGTVTDTQYF
TGTGCCATCAGTACCGGGACAGTCACAGATACGCAGTATTTT
>15|TRBV7-2|TRBJ2-7|NA|few
CASSLPGPRANEQYF
TGTGCCAGCAGCTTACCGGGGCCGAGGGCCAACGAGCAGTACTTC
>13|TRBV2|TRBJ2-4|TRBD1|NA
CAGSERDRGIQYF
TGTGCCGGCAGTGAAAGGGACAGGGGAATTCAGTACTTC
>15|TRBV5-5|TRBJ2-2|NA|NA
CASMGAAVNTGELFF
TGTGCCAGCATGGGAGCGGCAGTAAACACCGGGGAGCTGTTTTTT
>13|TRBV5-1|TRBJ1-5|NA|NA
CASSLVGNQPQHF
TGCGCCAGCAGCTTGGTAGGCAATCAGCCCCAGCATTTT
>13|TRBV29-1|TRBJ1-6|NA|many
CSVEDRRASPLHF
TGCAGCGTTGAAGATCGCAGGGCCTCACCCCTCCACTTT
>13|TRBV6-5|TRBJ1-6|NA|NA
CASSTPRASPLHF
TGTGCCAGCAGCACCCCTCGGGCTTCACCCCTCCACTTT